These 17 T cell receptor beta chains were all obtained from the same sample, sequenced in a study of T cell changes during pregnancy in multiple sclerosis. Generated by immunoSEQ multiplex PCR, the TCRdb table keeps only in-frame clones and is missing some. The data show more than 20,000 clones, just under 95% seen once. Source: CD8+ T cells from peripheral blood mononuclear cells, taken in the third trimester of pregnancy. The receptors here all came from a female donor with multiple sclerosis, enrolled in a pregnancy study.

V and J are TRBV7-9 and TRBJ2-7, with a tentative D call TRBD1 (6 bases). Germline CDR1 is SEHNR and CDR2 is FQNEAQ (reference sequence). Trimming removed 4 bases from V and 3 bases from J, with 16 bases in between. CDR3 length: 15 residues. The CDR3 nucleotides are TGTGCCAGCAGCTCCCCGACAGGTAGTAACTACGAGCAGTACTTC. This gives the protein CASSSPTGSNYEQYF.

V gene TRBV6-1 combines with J gene TRBJ2-5; a weak D match, TRBD2 (6 bases). Per the germline V gene, CDR1 is MNHNS and CDR2 is SASEGT. The CDR3 is made up of 15 amino acids. Trimming left V 0 bases short and J 4 bases short, with 12 bases between. DNA of the CDR3: TGTGCCAGCAGTGAAGCCCTACGGGGAGGAGAGACCCAGTACTTC. Residues: CASSEALRGGETQYF.

The rearrangement uses TRBV13 and TRBJ2-1, with 9 nucleotides matching TRBD2. The V gene end was trimmed by 9 bases and the J gene end by 5 bases; junction bases not matched to a gene: 14. This CDR3 spans 16 amino acids. The germline V gene encodes CDR1 PRHDT and CDR2 FYEKMQ (reference sequence). CDR3 sequence: CASSRESGGPDNEQFF. The CDR3 bases are TGTGCCAGTTCCCGTGAGAGCGGGGGGCCCGACAATGAGCAGTTCTTC.

The rearrangement uses TRBV12-5 and TRBJ2-1, with a possible D match to TRBD1 (7 bases). V shed 6 bases and J shed 6 bases, with 18 bases lying between them. The CDR3 is 15 amino acids. CDR1 is LGHNT, CDR2 FRNRAP, per germline. The CDR3 reads CASGPGGQPSNEQFF. For the CDR3, the DNA is TGTGCTAGTGGCCCCGGGGGACAGCCGTCCAATGAGCAGTTCTTC.

V usage is TRBV14 and J usage is TRBJ2-1; unclear D gene. V lost 0 bases and J 4 bases, leaving 10 bases between the germline ends. Germline CDR1 is SGHDN and CDR2 is FVKESK. The CDR3 consists of 15 residues. Here the CDR3 reads CASSQEAGLYNEQFF. CDR3 sequence (DNA): TGTGCCAGCAGCCAAGAAGCAGGCCTATACAATGAGCAGTTCTTC.

The chain is built from TRBV5-1 and TRBJ1-4, with no clear D. The CDR3 is 15 residues long. Germline-derived CDR1 and CDR2 are SGHRS and YFSETQ. V lost 4 bases to trimming and J lost 0 bases, with 10 bases between them. DNA for the CDR3: TGCGCCAGCAGCAGCTTGATGCCAACTAATGAAAAACTGTTTTTT. Its translation is CASSSLMPTNEKLFF.

The chain couples TRBV5-1 to TRBJ1-1; TRBD1 matches 9 bases. The V and J ends lost 0 bases and 5 bases, in that order; junction bases with no gene match: 2. This CDR3 region has 14 residues. Per germline, CDR1 SGHRS and CDR2 YFSETQ. The CDR3 sequence: CASSLAGQGTEAFF. The CDR3 nucleotides read TGCGCCAGCAGCTTGGCGGGACAGGGTACTGAAGCTTTCTTT.

V and J are TRBV9 and TRBJ2-5, with TRBD2 matching over 11 bases. V shed 3 bases, J shed 5 bases, and the junction held 6 bases outside the gene matches. CDR1 SGDLS and CDR2 YYNGEE come from the germline V gene. CDR3 length: 15 residues. This CDR3 reads CASSGSGRGAETQYF. The DNA of the CDR3 is TGTGCCAGCAGCGGTAGCGGGAGGGGGGCCGAGACCCAGTACTTC.

The genes are TRBV9 and TRBJ2-3; maybe TRBD1 (6 bases). From germline, CDR1 is SGDLS and CDR2 YYNGEE. The CDR3 has 16 residues. V shed 0 bases and J shed 1 base, with 12 bases lying between them. CDR3 sequence (DNA): TGTGCCAGCAGCGTAGAAGGGGGAGTTGGCACAGATACGCAGTATTTT. It specifies CASSVEGGVGTDTQYF.

The chain employs TRBV27 and TRBJ2-7, with a tentative D call TRBD1 (5 bases). The CDR3 loop spans 13 amino acids. V lost 3 bases and J lost 1, with 7 bases in between. Germline CDR1 and CDR2: MNHEY and SMNVEV (reference sequence). The chain's CDR3 is CASSLGQSYEQYF. The CDR3, as DNA: TGTGCCAGCAGTTTGGGGCAATCCTACGAGCAGTACTTC.

This sequence joins TRBV9 and TRBJ2-3; D possibly corresponds to TRBD2 (7 bases). Trimming shortened V by 4 bases and J by 6 bases, and 21 bases separated the two germline ends. Germline assignment: CDR1 SGDLS and CDR2 YYNGEE. This CDR3 contains 16 residues. This CDR3 reads CASSPPGAGVADTQYF. The CDR3 DNA reads TGTGCCAGCAGCCCCCCGGGGGCGGGGGTAGCGGATACGCAGTATTTT.

The chain has TRBV7-8 and TRBJ1-1; D ambiguous. Deletions cut 1 base from V and 2 bases from J, with 2 bases between. Germline V gives CDR1 SGHVS, CDR2 FQNEAQ. The CDR3 is 12 residues long. CDR3 in DNA: TGTGCCAGCAGCTTAGTAAACACTGAAGCTTTCTTT. It specifies CASSLVNTEAFF.

The rearrangement uses TRBV13 and TRBJ1-2, with 9 positions matching TRBD1. The CDR3 is 15 residues long. V trimming: 6 bases; J trimming: 4 bases; junction bases outside the gene matches: 9. Germline loops: CDR1 PRHDT, CDR2 FYEKMQ (reference sequence). The CDR3 DNA sequence: TGTGCCAGCAGTCCAACAGGGGGCGCGGGCTATGGCTACACCTTC. It encodes CASSPTGGAGYGYTF.

This clone was seen just once. The chain has TRBV6-4 and TRBJ2-1; 11 bases line up with TRBD2. The J segment lost 6 bases and the V segment lost 0 bases, leaving 1 base of the junction unmatched. This CDR3 region has 15 residues. Germline V gives CDR1 MRHNA, CDR2 SNTAGT. This CDR3 is CASSDSSGGANEQFF. CDR3 DNA sequence: TGTGCCAGCAGTGACTCTAGCGGGGGGGCCAATGAGCAGTTCTTC.

This clone was observed a handful of times. The chain combines TRBV27 with TRBJ2-7; TRBD2 might be the D (6 bases). The germline V gene encodes CDR1 MNHEY and CDR2 SMNVEV (reference sequence). This CDR3 region has 14 residues. V lost 0 bases and J lost 3, with 9 bases in between. The CDR3 DNA sequence: TGTGCCAGCAGTTTATCGTCGGGAGACTACGAGCAGTACTTC. This encodes CASSLSSGDYEQYF.

This chain joins TRBV9 and TRBJ2-1, with 13 bases lining up with TRBD2. The germline CDR1 and CDR2 sequences are SGDLS and YYNGEE. V was pared by 4 bases and J by 0 bases, with 4 bases of the junction left unmatched. The CDR3 runs to 17 residues. In DNA, the CDR3 is TGTGCCAGCAGCATCGGGACTAGCGGGGACTCCTACAATGAGCAGTTCTTC. It encodes CASSIGTSGDSYNEQFF.

This sequence joins TRBV4-3 and TRBJ1-1; 7 bases agree with TRBD1. This CDR3 is 14 amino acids long. Germline V gene data show CDR1 as LGHNA and CDR2 as YSLEER. V gave up 4 bases and J gave up 1 base; unmatched junction bases: 3. CDR3 protein: CASSPGDRNTEAFF. The CDR3 DNA is TGCGCCAGCAGCCCGGGGGACAGGAACACTGAAGCTTTCTTT.